This entry features one T cell receptor beta chain sequence. Its antigen is currently unknown. The data derive from a study of CD8 T cells in ankylosing spondylitis. Researchers built TCR beta libraries using quantitative 5'-RACE with molecular barcodes. MiXCR, run by TCRdb on the 5' RACE reads, gives a single entry per CDR3 protein. Counted here are 200,000 to 300,000 distinct CDR3 sequences, approximately 8% occurring once; the ten biggest clones make up roughly 5%. Points from the study as a whole: It was reported that disease-linked clones were significantly enriched in matched ankylosing spondylitis synovial fluid.

The CDR3 consists of 18 residues. Trimming removed 0 bases from V and 5 bases from J, with 23 bases in between. Per germline, CDR1 LNHNV and CDR2 YYDKDF (reference sequence). This receptor was taken from a female donor with ankylosing spondylitis or in good health (not recorded which). V gene TRBV15 combines with J gene TRBJ2-7; a weak D match, TRBD1 (6 bases). The sample taken for sequencing was blood, either unsorted or a sorted T cell fraction (not recorded which). CDR3 region: CATSREGAGLDGAHEQYF. In DNA, the CDR3 is TGTGCCACCAGCAGAGAGGGGGCAGGCTTGGATGGTGCCCACGAGCAGTACTTC.